This T cell receptor beta chain was recorded in a study of T cell clonality in common variable immunodeficiency (dated by TCRdb to 2013 to 2016). Beyond this particular receptor, the publication reports: CVID subjects shared fewer TCRbeta clones with each other than healthy controls did (p < 0.0001). Even though DNA input was equal, the average per sample came to 82,000 or so unique sequences for controls compared with about 31,547 for CVID samples. Patient heterogeneity within the CVID cohort put limits on correlating repertoire features with clinical complications. TCRbeta clonality was higher in CVID subjects than in healthy controls (t-test p = 0.018), and the increase was most characteristic of about a third of subjects. The authors noted that sequencing repertoires of T cell subpopulations would be needed to clarify what caused the increased clonality in CVID. CVID TCRbeta sequences reportedly showed fewer deletions and N-nucleotide insertions and lacked highly modified clones with 13 or more V deletions.

This clone was seen ten or more times. Its specific antigen is unknown. Read coverage stops 3 residues before the CDR3 terminus; the germline J gene supplies the remainder. Standard criteria were used to diagnose CVID, namely serum IgG, IgA and/or IgM reduced below the normal range together with specific antibody deficiency. There were 40 to 45 subjects in the CVID group (roughly 29 male and 15 female), ranging in age from roughly 9 to 64 years, with a mean age of roughly 40. Most of the CVID patients and most of the healthy controls were of Caucasian heritage. Replacement immunoglobulin therapy had been administered to all CVID subjects for at least one year at the time of study participation. At the time of blood collection, no CVID subject was ill or was being treated with immunomodulatory or immunosuppressive medication. Heparinized peripheral whole blood samples of roughly 5 to 9 ml were obtained from each donor. TCRbeta CDR3 repertoires were sequenced from genomic DNA of adults with common variable immune deficiency (CVID) and healthy adult controls. Diluted blood was subjected to density centrifugation over Hypaque 1077 or Ficoll-Paque for isolation of peripheral blood mononuclear cells. Genomic DNA was obtained from unsorted mononuclear cells using either Qiagen column purification or a centrifugation-based method.

From the cysteine up to the phenylalanine, the CDR3 has a length of 12 residues. Part of the CDR3 DNA is given, 27 bases translated from base 1. The germline V gene yields KGHSH for CDR1 and LQKENI for CDR2. Trimming costs V 2 bases and J 3 bases, and their ends lie 5 bases apart. For sequencing, equivalent amounts of genomic DNA were input from CVID and control samples. For every sample, a 60 bp segment covering the rearranged TCRbeta CDR3 region was amplified and then sequenced. The immunoSEQ assay, a bias-corrected multiplex PCR with high-throughput sequencing, was employed for TCRbeta amplification. Turning to the authors' computational methods: Every unique nucleotide sequence counted as a clone and was annotated with V, D and J genes, copy number and frequency. Sequences were labeled productive if in frame, and non-productive if out of frame or containing stop codons. Clonality was calculated from Shannon's entropy as previously described. The predicted amino acid sequences of productive clones were used to derive the mean CDR3 Kyte-Doolittle hydropathy. Hierarchical clustering of scaled V gene usage was performed with the R hclust function using Manhattan distance and complete linkage. Sharing of clones by CDR3 amino acid sequence was evaluated by resampling 12 repertoires per group over 100 rounds. The repertoires were screened for approximately 63 published EBV-specific TCRbeta sequences and roughly 240 published CMV-specific TCRbeta sequences. A couple of CVID samples that yielded fewer than 10,000 sequences were excluded from the analysis, so approximately 40 CVID repertoires were retained. What TCRdb holds here is the immuneACCESS table cut down to in-frame rearrangements. Part of the clones is not present; checked against another copy, under half of the missing clones reflect an unresolved V gene, and the others are unexplained. V and J calls and clone size follow that table, whereas D and trimming were derived from the DNA. The table puts 30,000 to 40,000 clones in this sample, none counted just once. The ten largest make up about 30% of the sample.

This receptor was obtained from a human donor with common variable immunodeficiency. Sequenced input: peripheral blood mononuclear cells. This receptor chain uses TRBV18 and TRBJ2-7, with the D gene not confidently named. CDR3 region: CASSPSNYEQYF. The CDR3 DNA, read in part, is TGTGCCAGCTCACCAAGCAACTACGAG.